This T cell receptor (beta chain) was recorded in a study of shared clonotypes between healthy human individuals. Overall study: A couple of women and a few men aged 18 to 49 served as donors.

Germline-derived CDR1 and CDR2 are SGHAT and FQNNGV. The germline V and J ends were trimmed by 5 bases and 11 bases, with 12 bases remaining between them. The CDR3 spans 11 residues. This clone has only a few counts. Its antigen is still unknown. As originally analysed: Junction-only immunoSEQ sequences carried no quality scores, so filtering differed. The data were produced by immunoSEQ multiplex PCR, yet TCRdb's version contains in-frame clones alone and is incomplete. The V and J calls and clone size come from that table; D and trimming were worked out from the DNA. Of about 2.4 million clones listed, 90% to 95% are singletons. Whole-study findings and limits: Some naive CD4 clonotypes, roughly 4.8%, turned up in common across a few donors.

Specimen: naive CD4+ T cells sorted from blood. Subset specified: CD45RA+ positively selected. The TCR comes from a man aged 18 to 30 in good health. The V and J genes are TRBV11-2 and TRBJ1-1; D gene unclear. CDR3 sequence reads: CASSPKRVAFF. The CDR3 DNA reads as TGTGCCAGCAGCCCAAAAAGGGTGGCTTTCTTT. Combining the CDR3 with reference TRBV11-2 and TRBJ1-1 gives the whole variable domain EAGVAQSPRYKIIEKRQSVAFWCNPISGHATLYWYQQILGQGPKLLIQFQNNGVVDDSQLPKDRFSAERLKGVDSTLKIQPAKLEDSAVYLCASSPKRVAFFGQGTRLTVV.